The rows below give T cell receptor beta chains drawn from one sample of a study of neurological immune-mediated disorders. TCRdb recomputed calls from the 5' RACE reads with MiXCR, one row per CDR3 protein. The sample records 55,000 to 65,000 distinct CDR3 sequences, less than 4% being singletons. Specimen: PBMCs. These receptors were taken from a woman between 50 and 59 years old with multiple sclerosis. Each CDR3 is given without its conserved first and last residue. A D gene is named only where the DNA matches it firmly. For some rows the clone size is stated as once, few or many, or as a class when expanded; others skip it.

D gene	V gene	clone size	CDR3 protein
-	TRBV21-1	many	ASSKRAGKETQY
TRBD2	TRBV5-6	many	ASSLEAGWSGEQF
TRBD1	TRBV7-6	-	ASSSYRGTEAF
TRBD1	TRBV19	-	ASGGQGEKLF
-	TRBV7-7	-	ASSLGTSYNEQF
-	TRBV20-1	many	SPDRSDTQY
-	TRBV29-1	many	SVEDNGYT
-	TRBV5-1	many	ASSLGHLGETQY
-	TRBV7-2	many	ASGRGTAETQY
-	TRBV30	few	AWGPGASQTQY
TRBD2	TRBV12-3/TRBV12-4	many	ASSQGTSGTDEQY
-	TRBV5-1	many	ASSLSLAVETQY
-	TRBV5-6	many	ASSWGYESSYEQY
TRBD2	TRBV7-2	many	ASSRRGGPRADTQY
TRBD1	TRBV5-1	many	ASSLAGGLSGELF
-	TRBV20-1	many	SARHSGVFQETQY
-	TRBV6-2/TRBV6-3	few	ANHIGEDDQPQN
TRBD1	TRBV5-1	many	ASSLVAGGWGTEAF
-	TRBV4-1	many	ASSQDAQALGYT
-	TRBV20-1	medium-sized	SARGDLGVGNEQF
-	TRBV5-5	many	ASSSGPKVGIQY
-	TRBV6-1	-	ASRVSGGGLYNEQF
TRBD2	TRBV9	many	ASSAASGRLNEQF
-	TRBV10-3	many	AIRGGTHLIRDSGNTIY
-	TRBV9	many	ASSVEVVTGELF
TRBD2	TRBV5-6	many	ASSSPARAGAHEQY
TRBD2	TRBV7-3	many	ASSSTPGTSGEYNEQF
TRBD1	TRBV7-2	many	ASSLAGQVQETQY
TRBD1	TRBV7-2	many	ASSFRQGYYGYT
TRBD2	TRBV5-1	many	ASSLTGRAINEQF
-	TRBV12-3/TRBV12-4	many	ASSLGDFQETQY
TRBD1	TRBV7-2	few	ASSLADRGNQPQN
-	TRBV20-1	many	SARDLAGGYGYT
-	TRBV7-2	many	ASSLVVYNEQF
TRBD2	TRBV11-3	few	ASSLSTSGHNEQF
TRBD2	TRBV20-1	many	SASVAGTDTQY
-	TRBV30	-	AWRRGIRDTQY
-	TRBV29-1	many	SVNKGGSGNTIY
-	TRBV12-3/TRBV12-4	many	ASSGLAGEAF